Following are 29 T cell receptor beta chains from one sample sequenced in a study of shared clonotypes between healthy human individuals. Naive CD8 cells comprised CD45RO-negative, CCR7-positively selected cells, excluding terminally differentiated effector memory CD45RA+ cells. Data came from immunoSEQ multiplex PCR; TCRdb stores just in-frame clones and leaves some out. The sample records more than 2 million clones, approximately 94% being singletons. Sequenced: naive CD8+ T cells sorted from blood. These receptors were taken from a man between 18 and 35 years old in good health.

The rearrangement links TRBV2 to TRBJ2-1; D remains ambiguous. Germline V lookup: CDR1 SNHLY, CDR2 FYNNEI. The length of the CDR3 is 18 residues. Trimming left V 0 bases short and J 8 bases short, with 23 bases between. The CDR3 sequence: CASSEAGSVGILTHEQFF. The DNA of the CDR3 is TGTGCCAGCAGTGAAGCAGGGTCCGTGGGGATCCTTACGCATGAGCAGTTCTTC.

The chain couples TRBV15 to TRBJ1-5; TRBD1 matches at 10 bases. Germline trimming cut 5 bases from V and 4 bases from J; bases unmatched to any gene: 5. Per germline, CDR1 LNHNV and CDR2 YYDKDF (reference sequence). The CDR3 contains 15 residues. This CDR3 reads CATSPDRGKNQPQHF. CDR3 coding DNA: TGTGCCACCAGCCCGGACAGGGGGAAAAATCAGCCCCAGCATTTT.

This clone was counted a single time. Other DNA sequences in the sample encode the same CDR3. The rearrangement links TRBV7-9 to TRBJ2-7, with a weak D call TRBD1 (5 bases). This CDR3 has 13 residues. The germline gives CDR1 SEHNR, CDR2 FQNEAQ (reference sequence). V lost 0 bases and J lost 4, with 7 bases in between. The CDR3 sequence is CASSLANRYEQYF. CDR3 coding DNA: TGTGCCAGCAGCTTAGCGAACAGGTACGAGCAGTACTTC.

This sequence joins TRBV10-3 and TRBJ2-5; perhaps TRBD1 as D (5 bases). CDR3 length: 14 residues. Germline-derived CDR1 and CDR2 are ENHRY and SYGVKD. Trimming took 10 bases from V and 2 from J, leaving 17 bases between them. The chain's CDR3 is CATQGREQQETQYF. The CDR3 bases are TGTGCCACCCAAGGCAGGGAACAACAAGAGACCCAGTACTTC.

With regard to this clone: Additional DNA sequences in this sample encode the identical CDR3. The chain is built from TRBV5-6 and TRBJ2-7; D not resolved. The CDR3 length is 11 residues. The V end was cut by 4 bases, the J end by 4 bases, with 6 bases between. Per germline, CDR1 SGHDT and CDR2 YYEEEE. The CDR3: CASSQTYEQYF. CDR3 nucleotide sequence: TGTGCCAGCAGCCAAACTTACGAGCAGTACTTC.

This chain connects TRBV28 to TRBJ2-7; 14 bases are a match to TRBD2. The CDR3 has 17 residues. CDR1 and CDR2 from the germline V gene are MDHEN and SYDVKM. V dropped 3 bases and J dropped 1; count of bases not matched to a gene: 5. The CDR3 sequence: CASSFGTSGGLSYEQYF. The CDR3 nucleotides read TGTGCCAGCAGTTTTGGGACTAGCGGGGGCTTATCCTACGAGCAGTACTTC.

The count of this clone is one. The rearrangement links TRBV9 to TRBJ2-2; no definite D call. V lost 1 base and J lost 4, with 8 bases in between. CDR1 SGDLS and CDR2 YYNGEE come from the germline V gene. This CDR3 has 14 amino acids. The CDR3 DNA follows: TGTGCCAGCAGCGTATCCGGGTCCACCGGGGAGCTGTTTTTT. It translates to CASSVSGSTGELFF. Together with reference TRBV9 and TRBJ2-2, the CDR3 gives the full variable domain: DSGVTQTPKHLITATGQRVTLRCSPRSGDLSVYWYQQSLDQGLQFLIQYYNGEERAKGNILERFSAQQFPDLHSELNLSSLELGDSALYFCASSVSGSTGELFFGEGSRLTVL.

V gene TRBV6-1 combines with J gene TRBJ1-1, with D possibly matching TRBD1 (5 bases). This CDR3 is 12 amino acids long. The V gene's germline CDR1 is MNHNS and CDR2 SASEGT. Trimming stripped 9 bases from V and 8 bases from J, with 16 bases between. DNA for the CDR3: TGTGCCAGTGTGGGGCAGAAAGGCGAAGCTTTCTTT. It specifies CASVGQKGEAFF.

This sequence joins TRBV6-1 and TRBJ2-7; no clear D gene. There are 13 residues in the CDR3. V was clipped by 3 bases and J by 3 bases, with 9 bases between them. Germline values: CDR1 MNHNS, CDR2 SASEGT. The CDR3 DNA follows: TGTGCCAGCAGTGATGGCAGGTACTACGAGCAGTACTTC. Its protein product is CASSDGRYYEQYF.

The chain recombines TRBV10-3 with TRBJ2-3, with D maybe TRBD1 (5 bases). V gave up 10 bases and J gave up 0 bases, with 14 bases separating them. Looked up from germline, CDR1 is ENHRY and CDR2 is SYGVKD. The CDR3 totals 14 residues. CDR3 loop: CATTGIASTDTQYF. For the CDR3, the DNA is TGTGCCACTACAGGAATAGCTAGCACAGATACGCAGTATTTT.

The chain employs TRBV11-3 and TRBJ2-1, with D perhaps TRBD1 or TRBD2 (5 bases each). Trimming cost V 1 base and J 10 bases, with 20 bases left between them. There are 16 residues in the CDR3. Germline assignment: CDR1 SGHNT and CDR2 YENEEA. CDR3 amino acids: CASSLGPGTSVEEQFF. The CDR3 DNA reads as TGTGCCAGCAGCTTAGGTCCAGGGACCTCCGTTGAAGAGCAGTTCTTC.

V is TRBV6-1 and J is TRBJ2-3; D is unclear. Trimming removed 3 bases from V and 0 bases from J, with 10 bases in between. Germline CDR1 and CDR2: MNHNS and SASEGT. This CDR3 is built from 15 residues. The CDR3: CASSDDGSSTDTQYF. The CDR3, as DNA: TGTGCCAGCAGTGATGACGGCTCTAGCACAGATACGCAGTATTTT.

This chain links TRBV9 with TRBJ1-5, with 10 bases matching TRBD1. V lost 3 bases, J lost 2 bases, and 8 bases stayed unmatched. CDR1 is SGDLS and CDR2 is YYNGEE in the germline V gene. This CDR3 contains 17 residues. For the CDR3, the DNA is TGTGCCAGCAGCGCTGACAGGGGGCGGGAGGGCAATCAGCCCCAGCATTTT. It encodes CASSADRGREGNQPQHF.

The V and J genes are TRBV9 and TRBJ2-3, with D unclear. Trimming shortened V by 7 bases and J by 1 base, and 10 bases separated the two germline ends. This CDR3 contains 13 residues. Per the germline V gene, CDR1 is SGDLS and CDR2 is YYNGEE. The CDR3 is CASGPSRTDTQYF. The CDR3 region has the DNA TGTGCCAGCGGCCCCTCCCGCACAGATACGCAGTATTTT.

This chain uses TRBV7-6 with TRBJ2-5, with TRBD1 matching over 11 bases. The CDR3 runs 16 residues. Germline V gene data show CDR1 as SGHVS and CDR2 as FNYEAQ. V lost 3 bases to trimming and J lost 1 base; unmatched junction nucleotides: 4. CDR3 amino acids: CASSFGTGGSQETQYF. The CDR3 nucleotides read TGTGCCAGCAGCTTTGGGACAGGGGGAAGCCAAGAGACCCAGTACTTC.

The chain couples TRBV4-1 to TRBJ1-1; the D is unclear. Germline assignment: CDR1 MGHRA and CDR2 YSYEKL. The CDR3 contains 18 residues. Trimming took 0 bases from V and 3 from J, leaving 20 bases between them. The CDR3 DNA sequence: TGCGCCAGCAGCCAAGATCGCGGCGTTGGGGTCTGGGACACTGAAGCTTTCTTT. Encoded protein: CASSQDRGVGVWDTEAFF.

For this clone: At one end, the junction sequence differs from germline, possibly due to a read error. The rearrangement uses TRBV9 and TRBJ2-2, with 10 bases fitting TRBD2. CDR3 length: 17 amino acids. The germline gives CDR1 SGDLS, CDR2 YYNGEE. The CDR3 here is CASRVAVLAGVSGELFF. DNA for the CDR3: TGTGCCAGCCGCGTAGCGGTCCTAGCGGGAGTGTCCGGGGAGCTGTTTTTT.

This clone occurred a few times. Its ends do not fully match the called genes, so a read error is possible. The rearrangement joins TRBV5-1 to TRBJ1-1; 8 nucleotides agree with TRBD1. The CDR3 is 14 residues long. Germline CDR1 is SGHRS and CDR2 is YFSETQ. CDR3 sequence reads: CASSPTGENPEAFF. As DNA, the CDR3 is TGCGCCAGCAGCCCGACAGGGGAGAACCCTGAAGCTTTCTTT.

V is TRBV13 and J is TRBJ2-3, with TRBD2 matching 7 bases. Germline-derived CDR1 and CDR2 are PRHDT and FYEKMQ (reference sequence). V shed 4 bases, J shed 0 bases, and the junction held 10 bases outside the gene matches. This CDR3 region has 17 residues. The CDR3 DNA reads as TGTGCCAGCAGCTCCCTGTCTAGCGGCCTTAGCACAGATACGCAGTATTTT. Its protein product is CASSSLSSGLSTDTQYF.

V is TRBV6-5 and J is TRBJ2-5; 10 bases map to TRBD1. Germline V gives CDR1 MNHEY, CDR2 SVGAGI. The CDR3 totals 16 residues. The ends lost 0 bases at V and 5 bases at J; junction bases unmatched: 6. This CDR3 is CASSYSGTGVWETQYF. CDR3 nucleotides: TGTGCCAGCAGTTACTCTGGGACAGGGGTTTGGGAGACCCAGTACTTC.

The genes are TRBV13 and TRBJ2-7; 10 nucleotides agree with TRBD2. J was trimmed by 7 bases and V by 2 bases; bases with no gene match: 14. Germline CDR1 reads PRHDT; CDR2 reads FYEKMQ (reference sequence). The CDR3 extends over 17 amino acids. The CDR3 coding sequence is TGTGCCAGCAGCTTATCAGCGGGAGGGCCCAGGGATTTAGAGCAGTACTTC. Translated: CASSLSAGGPRDLEQYF.

This rearrangement joins TRBV28 to TRBJ1-1; D is uncertain. The CDR3 runs 11 residues. Germline V CDR1 and CDR2: MDHEN, SYDVKM. The CDR3 is CVREDYTEAFF. The CDR3 DNA is TGTGTCCGAGAGGACTACACTGAAGCTTTCTTT.

This chain connects TRBV2 to TRBJ2-2, with TRBD1 identical over 7 bases. CDR3 size: 15 residues. From germline, CDR1 is SNHLY and CDR2 FYNNEI. With V trimmed by 11 bases and J by 2 bases, 11 bases remained unmatched. This CDR3 reads CAQISGTANTGELFF. The CDR3 DNA follows: TGTGCCCAGATCTCGGGGACAGCTAACACCGGGGAGCTGTTTTTT.

This rearrangement joins TRBV6-6 to TRBJ1-6; D perhaps matches TRBD1 (6 bases). CDR3 length: 12 amino acids. The germline V and J ends were trimmed by 7 bases and 9 bases, with 10 bases remaining between them. CDR1 and CDR2 from the germline V gene are MNHNY and SVGAGI (reference sequence). This CDR3 reads CASTQGGSPLHF. The DNA of the CDR3 is TGTGCCAGCACCCAAGGGGGTTCACCCCTCCACTTT.

This clone was seen only once. J is TRBJ1-1 and V is TRBV9, with D perhaps matching TRBD1 (6 bases). This CDR3 has 15 amino acids. CDR1 is SGDLS, CDR2 YYNGEE, per germline. V shed 0 bases and J shed 4 bases, with 13 bases lying between them. CDR3 in amino acids: CASSVASGAVTEAFF. As DNA, the CDR3 is TGTGCCAGCAGCGTAGCTTCAGGGGCGGTCACTGAAGCTTTCTTT.

J is TRBJ1-2 and V is TRBV27, with D uncertain. Trimming shortened V by 5 bases and J by 1 base, and 17 bases separated the two germline ends. This CDR3 is 16 amino acids long. Per germline, CDR1 MNHEY and CDR2 SMNVEV (reference sequence). CDR3 protein: CASSPSLGENNYGYTF. The CDR3 DNA sequence: TGTGCCAGCAGTCCATCCCTCGGGGAAAATAACTATGGCTACACCTTC.

The chain links TRBV7-9 to TRBJ2-7; TRBD1 matches at 8 bases. The germline CDR1 and CDR2 sequences are SEHNR and FQNEAQ (reference sequence). CDR3 size: 14 residues. The V and J ends lost 1 base and 6 bases, in that order; junction bases with no gene match: 5. CDR3 region: CASSLGQGASEQYF. In DNA form, the CDR3 reads TGTGCCAGCAGCTTAGGTCAGGGGGCATCCGAGCAGTACTTC.

The chain is built from TRBV18 and TRBJ2-5; 8 bases agree with TRBD2. V shed 6 bases, J shed 0 bases, and the junction held 3 bases outside the gene matches. The germline gives CDR1 KGHSH, CDR2 LQKENI. The CDR3 sequence is 14 residues long. This CDR3 is CASSELADQETQYF. The CDR3 nucleotides read TGTGCCAGCTCCGAACTAGCGGACCAAGAGACCCAGTACTTC. Full variable domain (outside the CDR3, taken from reference TRBV18 and TRBJ2-5): NAGVMQNPRHLVRRRGQEARLRCSPMKGHSHVYWYRQLPEEGLKFMVYLQKENIIDESGMPKERFSAEFPKEGPSILRIQQVVRGDSAAYFCASSELADQETQYFGPGTRLLVL.

This sequence joins TRBV5-4 and TRBJ1-1; 9 bases align to TRBD1. Unmatched junction bases numbered 1, after V lost 3 bases and J lost 1 base. Germline V gene lookup returns CDR1 SGHNT and CDR2 YYREEE (reference sequence). The CDR3 contains 14 residues. Written as DNA, the CDR3 is TGTGCCAGCAGCTGGACAGGGGCGAACACTGAAGCTTTCTTT. It specifies CASSWTGANTEAFF.